The rows below give T cell receptor beta chains drawn from one sample of a study of cytomegalovirus exposure and HLA in healthy donors. The data were produced by immunoSEQ multiplex PCR, yet TCRdb's version contains in-frame clones alone and is incomplete. The sample has about 130,000 clones; around 80% are singletons. Material: PBMCs. Source of these receptors: an older woman in good health and CMV-seropositive. The CDR3 runs from the conserved cysteine through the conserved F or W. A D gene is named only where the DNA matches it firmly. Rows give clone size only sometimes, using once, few, many, or a class for an expanded clone.

v_call	clone_size	j_call	d_call	cdr3_nt	cdr3_aa
TRBV6-1	NA	TRBJ1-4	NA	TGTGCCAGCAGACAAGGCGGGGGCCCTGAAAAACTGTTTTTT	CASRQGGGPEKLFF
TRBV5-1	NA	TRBJ1-5	TRBD1	TGCGCCAGCAGCACCGCGGGACAGGAGAATCAGCCCCAGCATTTT	CASSTAGQENQPQHF
TRBV18	once	TRBJ2-7	NA	TGTGCCAGCTCACCGTTAGAAGGGGGAAACGAGCAGTACTTC	CASSPLEGGNEQYF
TRBV6-6	NA	TRBJ2-5	TRBD2	TGTGCCAGCAGTTATTGGACTAGCGGACAAGAGACCCAGTACTTC	CASSYWTSGQETQYF
TRBV19	NA	TRBJ2-7	NA	TGTGCCAGTAGTATAGTAGGCAGGGCCCACGAGCAGTACTTC	CASSIVGRAHEQYF
TRBV6-1	NA	TRBJ1-2	NA	TGTGCCAGCAGTGAATATGGGACAATCGACTACACCTTC	CASSEYGTIDYTF
TRBV29-1	NA	TRBJ2-3	NA	TGCAGCTCTGACCCGTGGACAGCCCTCAGCACAGATACGCAGTATTTT	CSSDPWTALSTDTQYF
TRBV6-5	once	TRBJ2-7	TRBD2	TGTGCCAGCAGTTACTCGATTAGCGGGCGTACCTACGAGCAGTACTTC	CASSYSISGRTYEQYF
TRBV29-1	once	TRBJ1-4	TRBD1	TGCAGCGTTCGCGACAGGGCGGGTGAAAAACTGTTTTTT	CSVRDRAGEKLFF
TRBV5-1	NA	TRBJ2-3	TRBD2	TGCGCCAGCAGCTGGGGGACTAGCGGGACAACAGATACGCAGTATTTT	CASSWGTSGTTDTQYF
TRBV19	NA	TRBJ2-4	NA	TGTGCCAGTAGTATTCTTCAGGGGAACAAAATAGTAGCCAAAAACATTCAGTACTTC	CASSILQGNKIVAKNIQYF
TRBV2	NA	TRBJ1-2	TRBD1	TGTGCCAGCAGGACGACAGGGATAGGTGGCTACACCTTC	CASRTTGIGGYTF
TRBV27	NA	TRBJ1-1	NA	TGTGCCAGCAAACAAACCCAGGGGCAGAACACTGAAGCTTTCTTT	CASKQTQGQNTEAFF
TRBV6-5	NA	TRBJ2-7	TRBD1	TGTGCCAGCAGTTTGCAGGGACAGGGAGGTTCCTACGAGCAGTACTTC	CASSLQGQGGSYEQYF
TRBV19	NA	TRBJ1-2	TRBD1	TGTGCCAGTAGTTTAGGGACAGCTAACTATGGCTACACCTTC	CASSLGTANYGYTF
TRBV7-9	few	TRBJ1-1	NA	TGTGCCAGCAGCCCCGAGTGGAACACTGAAGCTTTCTTT	CASSPEWNTEAFF
TRBV5-1	few	TRBJ1-2	NA	TGCGCCAGCAGCTTGGGCCAGGATGGGTATGGCTACACCTTC	CASSLGQDGYGYTF
TRBV19	NA	TRBJ2-5	NA	TGTGCCAGTAGTATCGGATTTGGACTCCTCCAGTGGGAGACCCAGTACTTC	CASSIGFGLLQWETQYF
TRBV30	few	TRBJ1-5	NA	TGTGCCTGGGGACACGGTGGGAGCAATCAGCCCCAGCATTTT	CAWGHGGSNQPQHF
TRBV7-9	NA	TRBJ2-7	TRBD2	TGTTCCAGCAGCTTAGGAACCGACGGACTAGCGGGATCGGATGAGCAGTACTTC	CSSSLGTDGLAGSDEQYF
TRBV19	NA	TRBJ1-2	TRBD1	TGTGCCAGTAGTAAATTGTGGGACAGTTTTGTCTATGGCTACACCTTC	CASSKLWDSFVYGYTF
TRBV6-5	NA	TRBJ2-7	NA	TGTGCCAGCAGTTGGGGTTCGGGGTCCCAGGACGAGCAGTACTTC	CASSWGSGSQDEQYF
TRBV12-5	NA	TRBJ1-6	NA	TGTGCTAGTGGTCTACTAGCAACTAATTCACCCCTCCACTTT	CASGLLATNSPLHF
TRBV13	NA	TRBJ2-6	NA	TGTGCCAGCAGCACGTCGGGGGCTGGGGCCAACGTCCTGACTTTC	CASSTSGAGANVLTF
TRBV19	NA	TRBJ1-1	TRBD1	TGTGCCAGTACCGATGGACAGGTTAACACTGAAGCTTTCTTT	CASTDGQVNTEAFF
TRBV6-5	NA	TRBJ1-5	TRBD1	TGTGCCAGCAGCACCGACAGGGGGAATCAGCCCCAGCATTTT	CASSTDRGNQPQHF
TRBV19	NA	TRBJ1-1	NA	TGTGCCAGTAGTATAGGTTGGCAGGGCGCTTTCTTT	CASSIGWQGAFF
TRBV29-1	NA	TRBJ2-3	NA	TGCAGCATGAAGAGAACAGGGTCAGATACGCAGTATTTT	CSMKRTGSDTQYF
TRBV29-1	NA	TRBJ2-5	NA	TGCAGCGTTGAAGAAGGGTCAGTCGGGATTGGAGAGACCCAGTACTTC	CSVEEGSVGIGETQYF
TRBV4-1	NA	TRBJ1-5	NA	TGCGCCAGCAGCAACATACAGGGTAATCAGCCCCAGCATTTT	CASSNIQGNQPQHF
TRBV28	NA	TRBJ1-1	NA	TGTGCCAGCAGCAGGGTCACTGAAGCTTTCTTT	CASSRVTEAFF
TRBV10-2	NA	TRBJ1-4	TRBD1	TGCGCCAGCAGTGGGACAGGGGAAAGGGGAAAACTGTTTTTT	CASSGTGERGKLFF
TRBV30	NA	TRBJ2-7	NA	TGTGCCTGGAGTGCCGGACAGAGTAACTACGAGCAGTACTTC	CAWSAGQSNYEQYF
TRBV6-5	NA	TRBJ1-3	NA	TGTGCCAGCAGACCGGAGGTTGGAAACACCATATATTTT	CASRPEVGNTIYF
TRBV11-2	NA	TRBJ2-1	NA	TGTGCCAGCAGCTTAGATCTAAATGAGCAGTTCTTC	CASSLDLNEQFF
TRBV23-1	once	TRBJ2-2	TRBD1	TGCGCCAGCAGTCAATCGTGGGGACAGGGGAACACCGGGGAGCTGTTTTTT	CASSQSWGQGNTGELFF
TRBV6-5	NA	TRBJ1-6	TRBD1	TGTGCCAGCAGTTATTCCGGGACAGGAGGATCACCCCTCCACTTT	CASSYSGTGGSPLHF
TRBV10-3	NA	TRBJ2-1	NA	TGTGCCACGAATTCTCTTACATTTAATGAGCAGTTCTTC	CATNSLTFNEQFF
TRBV4-1	few	TRBJ1-3	NA	TGCGCCAGCAGCCAAGGGCAGGGACTACAAAACACCATATATTTT	CASSQGQGLQNTIYF
TRBV19	NA	TRBJ2-5	NA	TGTGCCAGTGGGGGGGCAGAGGGGGTCCAAGAGACCCAGTACTTC	CASGGAEGVQETQYF
TRBV7-9	NA	TRBJ1-1	NA	TGTGCCAGCAGCTTACCGCGGGCCGGGAGCACTGAAGCTTTCTTT	CASSLPRAGSTEAFF
TRBV9	NA	TRBJ2-7	NA	TGTGCCAGCAGCGTAGCAGGGGGGAACTACGAGCAGTACTTC	CASSVAGGNYEQYF
TRBV6-6	NA	TRBJ1-4	TRBD1	TGTGCCAGCAGTGCGAAGGACAGGGGGGGTGAAAAACTGTTTTTT	CASSAKDRGGEKLFF
TRBV19	NA	TRBJ2-7	TRBD2	TGTGCCAGTAGTAGGAGCTCTAGCGGAGGTTCCTACGAGCAGTACTTC	CASSRSSSGGSYEQYF
TRBV29-1	NA	TRBJ2-1	TRBD2	TGCAGCGTTGCAGGGAGTGGACTAGCGGGAGGGCCTGAGAATGAGCAGTTCTTC	CSVAGSGLAGGPENEQFF
TRBV4-2	NA	TRBJ2-7	NA	TGTGCCAGCAGCCAAGGGTTACTCGCCAACGAGCAGTACTTC	CASSQGLLANEQYF
TRBV5-6	NA	TRBJ2-1	NA	TGTGCCAGCAACCTTCGGGAACACAATGAGCAGTTCTTC	CASNLREHNEQFF
TRBV7-9	NA	TRBJ2-3	TRBD1	TGTTCCAGCAGCTACCACGGGACAGGCGTCACAGATACGCAGTATTTT	CSSSYHGTGVTDTQYF
TRBV7-2	NA	TRBJ2-3	NA	TGTGCCAGCAGCTTCGTTAACCCAGGGACTTCTAGCACAGATACGCAGTATTTT	CASSFVNPGTSSTDTQYF
TRBV12-5	NA	TRBJ1-2	TRBD1	TGTGCTAGTGGCCGGACAGGGGACTATGGCTACACCTTC	CASGRTGDYGYTF
TRBV11-2	NA	TRBJ2-2	NA	TGTGCCAGCCCGAAGACGGGGACACACAACACCGGGGAGCTGTTTTTT	CASPKTGTHNTGELFF
TRBV18	NA	TRBJ2-5	TRBD1	TGTGCCAGCTCACCGACAGGGGGCCAAGAGACCCAGTACTTC	CASSPTGGQETQYF